The T cell receptor beta chain described here comes from a study of identical twins. The study's findings and limits: Insertions were reduced in abundant cord blood beta clonotypes but not in memory repertoires. The models systematically underestimated how much out-of-frame TCR alpha was shared in monozygotic twins.

V was cut by 6 bases and J by 9 bases, with 12 bases left in between. Per germline, CDR1 SNHLY and CDR2 FYNNEI. CDR3 length: 12 residues. In TCRdb, the 5' RACE reads were re-called with MiXCR into one record per CDR3 protein. The sample yields some 240,000 distinct CDR3 sequences, roughly 8% seen once. Concerning this clonotype: What it binds is unknown.

This sample also appeared in a second study, on yellow fever vaccine responses in identical twins.

This sequence originates from a woman between 18 and 29 years old in good health. Sequencing was done on a sample of CD8+ T cells sorted from blood. This chain joins TRBV2 and TRBJ2-1; tentatively, D is TRBD1 (5 bases). CDR3 residues: CASSVGAVEQFF. CDR3 nucleotide sequence: TGTGCCAGCAGCGTTGGGGCTGTTGAGCAGTTCTTC.